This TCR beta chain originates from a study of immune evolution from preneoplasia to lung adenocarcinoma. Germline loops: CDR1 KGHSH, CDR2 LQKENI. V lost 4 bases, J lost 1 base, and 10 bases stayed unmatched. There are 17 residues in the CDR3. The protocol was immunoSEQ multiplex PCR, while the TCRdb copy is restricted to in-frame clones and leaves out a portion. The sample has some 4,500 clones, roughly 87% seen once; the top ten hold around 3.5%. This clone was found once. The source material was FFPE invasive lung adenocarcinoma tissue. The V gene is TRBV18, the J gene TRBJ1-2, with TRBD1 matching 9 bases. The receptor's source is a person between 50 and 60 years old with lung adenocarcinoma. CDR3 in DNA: TGTGCCAGCTCACACGAGTGGACAGGGGCCTTTAACTATGGCTACACCTTC. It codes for CASSHEWTGAFNYGYTF.